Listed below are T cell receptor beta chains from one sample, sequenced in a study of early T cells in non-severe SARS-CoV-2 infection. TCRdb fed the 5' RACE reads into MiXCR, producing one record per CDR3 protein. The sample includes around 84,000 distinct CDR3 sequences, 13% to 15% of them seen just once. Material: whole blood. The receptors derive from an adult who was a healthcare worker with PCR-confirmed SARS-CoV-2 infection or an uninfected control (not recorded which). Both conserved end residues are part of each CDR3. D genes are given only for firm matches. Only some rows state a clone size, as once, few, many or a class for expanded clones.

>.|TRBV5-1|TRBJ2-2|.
TGCGCCAGCAGCTTGCAGGGGCCCGGGGAGCTGTTTTTT
CASSLQGPGELFF
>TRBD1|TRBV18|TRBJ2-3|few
TGTGCCAGCGGGGACAGCTCCACAGATACGCAGTATTTT
CASGDSSTDTQYF
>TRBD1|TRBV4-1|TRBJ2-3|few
TGCGCCAGCAGCCAATGGGGGTCAGGGGGTAGGACAGATACGCAGTATTTT
CASSQWGSGGRTDTQYF
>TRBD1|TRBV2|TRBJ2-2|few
TGTGCCAGCAGACCCAGGGGGCGAGGGACCGGGGAGCTGTTTTTT
CASRPRGRGTGELFF
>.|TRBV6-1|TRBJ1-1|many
TGTGCCAGCAGTGACAGGCTACAACCCTTGAACACTGAAGCTTTCTTT
CASSDRLQPLNTEAFF
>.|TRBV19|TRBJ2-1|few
TGTGCCAGTAGTCCGCAGGCCTCGAGCTCCTACAATGAGCAGTTCTTC
CASSPQASSSYNEQFF
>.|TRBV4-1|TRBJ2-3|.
TGCGCCAGCAGCCAGTATTTTCCTGAAACAGATACGCAGTATTTT
CASSQYFPETDTQYF
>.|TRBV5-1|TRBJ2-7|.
TGCGCCAGCAGCGCCACCTGGGCTGAGCAGTACTTC
CASSATWAEQYF
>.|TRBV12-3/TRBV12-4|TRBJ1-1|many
TGTGCCAGCAGTCTCGAACGAGGTACTGAAGCTTTCTTT
CASSLERGTEAFF
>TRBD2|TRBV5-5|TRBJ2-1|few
TGTGCCAGCAGACGCAAGTTTGTGCCGGGAGGGCCCCTCTCCGGTGAGCAGTTCTTC
CASRRKFVPGGPLSGEQFF
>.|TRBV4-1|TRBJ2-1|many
TGCGCCAGCAGCCACCCGCTAGCGTCCTACAATGAGCAGTTCTTC
CASSHPLASYNEQFF
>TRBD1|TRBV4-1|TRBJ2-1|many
TGCGCCAGCAGCCAAGATCTCTCGCGGGACAGGGTCTACAATGAGCAGTTCTTC
CASSQDLSRDRVYNEQFF
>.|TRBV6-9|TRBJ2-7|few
TGTGCCAGCAGTCCGCCGCGTATTAGCTCCTACGAGCAGTACTTC
CASSPPRISSYEQYF
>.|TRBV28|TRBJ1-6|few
TGTGCCAGCAGTCCCCCTGGGGTTTCACCCCTCCACTTT
CASSPPGVSPLHF
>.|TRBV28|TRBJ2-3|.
TGTGCCAGCAGTGTAAGCTTTAGCACAGATACGCAGTATTTT
CASSVSFSTDTQYF
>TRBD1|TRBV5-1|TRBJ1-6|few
TGCGCCAGCAGCCTCCGGGACAGAAATTCACCCCTCCACTTT
CASSLRDRNSPLHF
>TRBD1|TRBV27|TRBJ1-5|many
TGTGCCAGCGGCAATACAGGGGTTGATCAGCCCCAGCATTTT
CASGNTGVDQPQHF
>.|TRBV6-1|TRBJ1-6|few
TGTGCCAGCAGTGAATTGGGGGCGGGTTCACCCCTCCACTTT
CASSELGAGSPLHF